This T cell receptor (beta chain) is drawn from a study of blood T cell repertoires in COVID-19. At the level of the study: PBMCs, B-cell-depleted T cells, or T cells were the source of the cDNA or gDNA that made up the material.

TCRdb's copy holds only in-frame clones and misses some; the assay was immunoSEQ multiplex PCR. Here the sample spans 130,000 to 150,000 clones, 85% to 90% being singletons. The TCR comes from a woman aged 25 to 39 with acute COVID-19. The specimen sequenced was PBMCs or T cells enriched from blood (not recorded which).

In DNA form, the CDR3 reads TGTGCCTGGAGTGTACTGACAGGGGGCGCTTTCTTT. This encodes CAWSVLTGGAFF. The gene calls are TRBV30 and TRBJ1-1; 10 bases align to TRBD1. Per germline, CDR1 GTSNPN and CDR2 SVGIG (reference sequence). The CDR3 has 12 amino acids. J gave up 11 bases and V 0 bases, and 3 bases lay outside the gene matches.